This T cell receptor beta chain came from a study of early T cells in non-severe SARS-CoV-2 infection. Across the study: Bulk RNA from unsorted whole blood was sequenced; chains were unpaired.

The CDR3 extends over 14 amino acids. Unmatched junction bases numbered 3, after V lost 5 bases and J lost 5 bases. Germline-derived CDR1 and CDR2 are MNHEY and SVGAGI. Unique molecular identifier tags were affixed to discrete cDNA molecules. TCRdb reprocessed the 5' RACE reads with MiXCR, giving one entry per CDR3 protein. The data hold 85,000 to 90,000 distinct CDR3 sequences, with under 15% observed a single time. The TCR was taken from an adult who was a healthcare worker with PCR-confirmed SARS-CoV-2 infection or an uninfected control (not recorded which). Sequenced: whole blood. V usage is TRBV6-5 and J usage is TRBJ2-3, with 11 bases identical to TRBD2. The CDR3 nucleotides are TGTGCCAGCAGTACTAGCGGGAGAGGAGATACGCAGTATTTT. Protein product: CASSTSGRGDTQYF.